The 32 T cell receptor beta chains below come from one sample, sequenced in a study of early T cells in non-severe SARS-CoV-2 infection. One entry per CDR3 protein results from TCRdb running MiXCR on the 5' RACE reads. In the table there are about 30,000 distinct CDR3 sequences, under 6.5% of which are singletons. The specimen sequenced was whole blood. The receptors were sampled from an adult who was a healthcare worker with PCR-confirmed SARS-CoV-2 infection or an uninfected control (not recorded which).

Of note for this clonotype: This may be a read error: a much more frequent sequence differs by one nucleotide. The rearrangement uses TRBV10-3 and TRBJ2-6; no clear D gene. The CDR3 is made up of 17 amino acids. Germline-derived CDR1 and CDR2 are ENHRY and SYGVKD. This CDR3 is CAISGAGKSSRANVLTF. The CDR3 DNA reads TGTGCCATCAGTGGAGCAGGCAAGAGCTCTAGGGCCAACGTCCTGACTTTC.

This clonotype has at least ten counts. The rearrangement joins TRBV30 to TRBJ1-1; D gene uncertain. Trimming cost V 0 bases and J 5 bases, with 10 bases left between them. The CDR3 runs 13 residues. Germline CDR1 reads GTSNPN; CDR2 reads SVGIG (reference sequence). In DNA form, the CDR3 reads TGTGCCTGGAGTGTAAACCGGGGAACTGAAGCTTTCTTT. Amino acid sequence: CAWSVNRGTEAFF.

This clonotype showed up many times. This rearrangement joins TRBV4-1 to TRBJ2-2, with a weak D call TRBD1 (6 bases). The CDR3 extends over 15 amino acids. V was trimmed by 2 bases and J by 6 bases, leaving 13 bases between them. The germline V gene has CDR1 MGHRA and CDR2 YSYEKL. CDR3: CASSQPGQYPGELFF. The DNA of the CDR3 is TGCGCCAGCAGCCAACCCGGACAGTACCCCGGGGAGCTGTTTTTT.

This clonotype was observed a handful of times. The rearrangement uses TRBV20-1 and TRBJ2-5, with 8 bases fitting TRBD2. The CDR3 totals 17 residues. After removal of 0 bases from V and 2 bases from J, the junction contained 11 bases not matched to a gene. Per germline, CDR1 DFQATT and CDR2 SNEGSKA (reference sequence). The CDR3 protein is CSARDKVAGSWQETQYF. The CDR3 DNA is TGCAGTGCTAGAGATAAGGTAGCGGGGAGTTGGCAAGAGACCCAGTACTTC.

This clonotype came up many times. The chain combines TRBV27 with TRBJ2-1; 11 bases match TRBD2. Germline V gene data show CDR1 as MNHEY and CDR2 as SMNVEV (reference sequence). V was pared by 4 bases and J by 8 bases, with 10 bases of the junction left unmatched. The CDR3 sequence is 16 residues long. The CDR3 sequence is CASSSFSGGAWDEQFF. The CDR3 bases are TGTGCCAGCAGTTCCTTTAGCGGGGGGGCTTGGGATGAGCAGTTCTTC.

This clonotype was detected only a few times. The chain joins TRBV7-3 to TRBJ1-1; D gene unclear. V was cut by 4 bases and J by 4 bases, with 10 bases left in between. This CDR3 has 13 residues. Germline V lookup: CDR1 SGHTA, CDR2 FQGTGA. The DNA for the CDR3 is TGTGCCAGCAGCTCCGACCTGGTCACTGAAGCTTTCTTT. Translation gives CASSSDLVTEAFF.

This clonotype was recorded at least ten times. Sequence at one end of the junction differs from germline and may be a read error. The V call is TRBV7-7, the J call TRBJ2-7; D is ambiguous. Looked up from germline, CDR1 is SSHAT and CDR2 is FNYEAQ (reference sequence). This CDR3 has 13 residues. The CDR3 DNA reads as TGTGCTAGCAGCATAGATATCTCCTACGAGCAGTACTTC. Amino acid sequence: CASSIDISYEQYF.

This clonotype has at least ten counts. The chain carries TRBV20-1 and TRBJ2-1; TRBD2 agrees at 8 bases. This CDR3 comprises 15 residues. CDR1 and CDR2 (germline): DFQATT, SNEGSKA (reference sequence). Losses at the gene ends were 3 bases for V and 7 bases for J; bases not matched to a gene: 11. The CDR3 spells CSASARAGAGNEQFF. In DNA, the CDR3 is TGCAGTGCTAGCGCCCGAGCGGGGGCCGGAAATGAGCAGTTCTTC.

This clonotype was seen more than once but under ten times. The rearrangement joins TRBV28 to TRBJ1-5; a weak D match, TRBD1 (6 bases). The CDR3 is 16 residues long. V was shortened by 3 bases and J by 6 bases, with 18 bases between the two germline ends. In germline, CDR1 is MDHEN, CDR2 SYDVKM. DNA for the CDR3: TGTGCCAGCAGTTTGGCCTTAGGGACAAGAGTTCAGCCCCAGCATTTT. This encodes CASSLALGTRVQPQHF.

By its share, this clonotype is medium-sized. This sequence joins TRBV29-1 and TRBJ2-6, with unresolved D. This CDR3 comprises 14 residues. Trimming shortened V by 5 bases and J by 3 bases, and 11 bases separated the two germline ends. Germline V CDR1 and CDR2: SQVTM, ANQGSEA. DNA for the CDR3: TGCAGCGTTCAGGCGATGCGTGGGGCCAACGTCCTGACTTTC. It translates to CSVQAMRGANVLTF.

This clonotype came up many times. The chain uses TRBV9 and TRBJ2-1; D is undetermined. V was trimmed by 0 bases and J by 5 bases, leaving 12 bases between them. CDR3 length: 15 residues. The germline V gene has CDR1 SGDLS and CDR2 YYNGEE. The CDR3 is CASSVDAVRDNEQFF. DNA for the CDR3: TGTGCCAGCAGCGTAGATGCGGTCCGTGACAATGAGCAGTTCTTC.

This clonotype showed up many times. This rearrangement joins TRBV3-1 to TRBJ1-2; TRBD1 agrees at 9 bases. This CDR3 spans 15 amino acids. Germline V CDR1 and CDR2: LGHDT, YNNKEL (reference sequence). V shed 3 bases and J 4 bases; nucleotides not matched to a gene: 6. The CDR3 is CASSHLRQGGYGYTF. Here the CDR3 DNA reads TGTGCCAGCAGCCATCTTAGACAGGGGGGCTATGGCTACACCTTC.

The table lists this clonotype with many counts. The V call is TRBV5-1, the J call TRBJ2-7, with 7 bases identical to TRBD1. CDR1 is SGHRS, CDR2 YFSETQ, per germline. The CDR3 consists of 15 residues. Trimming at V came to 0 bases and at J to 0 bases, leaving 3 bases not matched to a gene. The CDR3 region has the DNA TGCGCCAGCAGCTTGGGCCGGGACAGCTCCTACGAGCAGTACTTC. Amino acids: CASSLGRDSSYEQYF.

By share, this clonotype counts as medium-sized. The chain links TRBV5-6 to TRBJ2-1; 9 bases agree with TRBD2. CDR1 is SGHDT, CDR2 YYEEEE, per germline. This CDR3 comprises 14 residues. The J segment lost 9 bases and the V segment lost 6 bases, leaving 10 bases of the junction unmatched. CDR3 in amino acids: CASTGGLAGTEQFF. The DNA of the CDR3 is TGTGCCAGCACCGGGGGCCTAGCGGGGACTGAGCAGTTCTTC.

This clonotype was picked up many times. The J gene is TRBJ2-3, the V gene TRBV24-1; TRBD2 aligns across 7 bases. The V and J ends lost 9 bases and 1 base, in that order; junction bases with no gene match: 3. There are 13 residues in the CDR3. CDR1 is KGHDR and CDR2 is SFDVKD in the germline V gene. The CDR3 reads CATAGGGTDTQYF. The CDR3 coding sequence is TGTGCCACCGCTGGGGGGGGCACAGATACGCAGTATTTT.

With regard to this clonotype: A much larger clonotype is one base distant, so this may be a read error. The CDR3 does not close with the conserved phenylalanine or tryptophan, likely indicating a read error. V usage is TRBV10-1 and J usage is TRBJ2-2, with D possibly being TRBD2 (6 bases). With 7 bases removed from V and 5 bases from J, the gap between germline ends came to 14 bases. Germline-derived CDR1 and CDR2 are WNHNN and SYGVQD (reference sequence). The CDR3 contains 14 residues. The CDR3 sequence: CASKEGVETGELFY. The CDR3 bases are TGCGCCAGCAAGGAGGGAGTGGAGACCGGGGAGCTGTTTTAT.

In this sample, this clonotype turned up many times. This rearrangement joins TRBV6-5 to TRBJ2-1; D is uncertain. This CDR3 spans 12 amino acids. Trimming shortened V by 2 bases and J by 8 bases, and 7 bases separated the two germline ends. CDR1 and CDR2 from the germline V gene are MNHEY and SVGAGI. The CDR3 is CASSYNRDEQFF. CDR3 DNA: TGTGCCAGCAGTTACAATAGGGATGAGCAGTTCTTC.

The chain uses TRBV5-1 and TRBJ2-5, with unresolved D. Germline CDR1 SGHRS, CDR2 YFSETQ. The CDR3 spans 12 residues. Trimming left V 4 bases short and J 5 bases short, with 9 bases between. The CDR3 region is CASSLEFETQYF. CDR3 DNA sequence: TGCGCCAGCAGCCTGGAGTTTGAGACCCAGTACTTC.

This clonotype occurred many times. The gene calls are TRBV6-5 and TRBJ2-7; 8 positions agree with TRBD1. CDR1 MNHEY and CDR2 SVGAGI come from the germline V gene. Trimming took 6 bases from V and 4 from J; bases not matched to a gene: 14. The CDR3 has 16 amino acids. The CDR3 bases are TGTGCCAGCAGCCCGCTCACTGGACAGGGATCTTACGAGCAGTACTTC. Translated: CASSPLTGQGSYEQYF.

V gene TRBV5-6 combines with J gene TRBJ2-7; possibly TRBD1 for D (5 bases). CDR3 length: 13 residues. Germline CDR1 and CDR2: SGHDT and YYEEEE. V was trimmed by 1 base and J by 5 bases, leaving 10 bases between them. The CDR3 loop reads CASSLPGINEQYF. As DNA, the CDR3 is TGTGCCAGCAGCTTGCCAGGGATCAACGAGCAGTACTTC.

In its sample, this clonotype was seen once. It may be a read error: a sequence one base away is much more abundant. The CDR3 loop reads CSARVPGGDEQYF. CDR3 DNA: TGCAGTGCTAGAGTACCGGGCGGAGACGAGCAGTACTTC. The chain is built from TRBV20-1 and TRBJ2-7, with D hard to call. Trimming removed 1 base from V and 5 bases from J, with 12 bases in between. Germline V gene sequence: CDR1 DFQATT, CDR2 SNEGSKA (reference sequence). The CDR3 loop spans 13 amino acids.

This clonotype appeared many times. The genes are TRBV20-1 and TRBJ2-1; 13 bases align to TRBD2. This CDR3 comprises 15 residues. J gave up 3 bases and V 6 bases, and 5 bases lay outside the gene matches. Germline V gives CDR1 DFQATT, CDR2 SNEGSKA (reference sequence). The CDR3 spells CSASGTSGDYNEQFF. The DNA for the CDR3 is TGCAGTGCGTCCGGGACTAGCGGGGACTACAATGAGCAGTTCTTC.

By share, this clonotype counts as medium-sized (0.01 to 0.1%). The CDR3 loop reads CASSESRGTEAFF. CDR3 DNA: TGCGCCAGCAGTGAGTCGAGAGGGACTGAAGCTTTCTTT. V gene TRBV10-2 combines with J gene TRBJ1-1; D gene uncertain. The CDR3 is 13 residues long. V lost 0 bases, J lost 5 bases, and 7 bases lay in between. CDR1 is WSHSY and CDR2 is SAAADI in the germline V gene.

To note about this clonotype: A junction end diverges from the germline sequence, so it may reflect a read error. V is TRBV20-1 and J is TRBJ1-1; TRBD1 agrees at 10 bases. The V gene's germline CDR1 is DFQATT and CDR2 SNEGSKA (reference sequence). The CDR3 covers 15 residues. This CDR3 reads CSAGDRGLMNTEAFF. The CDR3 coding sequence is TGCAGTGCTGGAGACAGGGGGCTGATGAACACTGAAGCTTTCTTT.

This clonotype was counted many times. The chain has TRBV20-1 and TRBJ2-7; the D gene is possibly TRBD1 (6 bases). The V end was cut by 3 bases, the J end by 0 bases, with 9 bases between. Germline loops: CDR1 DFQATT, CDR2 SNEGSKA (reference sequence). There are 13 residues in the CDR3. CDR3 DNA sequence: TGCAGTGCTAGCGGCAGGGGCTCCTACGAGCAGTACTTC. Translation gives CSASGRGSYEQYF.

The sample holds many counts of this clonotype. The V gene is TRBV6-1, the J gene TRBJ1-5; TRBD1 aligns across 8 bases. Germline trimming cut 7 bases from V and 5 bases from J; bases unmatched to any gene: 19. The V gene's germline CDR1 is MNHNS and CDR2 SASEGT. The CDR3 runs to 18 residues. The DNA of the CDR3 is TGTGCCAGCAAAAAACACAGACGTACAGGGGACAGGCATCAGCCCCAGCATTTT. It specifies CASKKHRRTGDRHQPQHF.

This clonotype was picked up many times. The rearrangement links TRBV28 to TRBJ2-1, with 8 bases identical to TRBD2. The ends lost 5 bases at V and 5 bases at J; junction bases unmatched: 14. CDR1 and CDR2 (germline): MDHEN, SYDVKM. The length of the CDR3 is 17 residues. The CDR3 spells CASSLPLTRRGDNEQFF. CDR3 coding DNA: TGTGCCAGCAGTCTACCCCTAACGAGGCGGGGGGACAATGAGCAGTTCTTC.

There are many counts of this clonotype. The chain has TRBV30 and TRBJ1-1, with no clear D. CDR1 and CDR2 (germline): GTSNPN, SVGIG (reference sequence). The V gene lost 5 bases and the J gene lost 3 bases, with 19 bases spanning the gap. The CDR3 is 15 residues long. The CDR3 protein is CAWWRRGLRDTEAFF. For the CDR3, the DNA is TGTGCCTGGTGGAGGCGCGGATTAAGAGACACTGAAGCTTTCTTT.

This clonotype occurred many times. The chain employs TRBV28 and TRBJ2-5; D is perhaps TRBD2 (6 bases). Germline-derived CDR1 and CDR2 are MDHEN and SYDVKM. CDR3 length: 14 residues. Trimming took off 5 bases at V and 3 bases at J, with 13 bases between the two ends. The CDR3 here is CASSPASGEETQYF. DNA of the CDR3: TGTGCCAGCAGTCCCGCATCGGGGGAAGAGACCCAGTACTTC.

This clonotype was recorded a few times. CDR3 amino acids: CASSLDRDRLYEQYF. CDR3 nucleotide sequence: TGTGCCAGCAGCTTAGACCGGGACAGACTCTACGAGCAGTACTTC. The chain has TRBV7-2 and TRBJ2-7; 7 bases map to TRBD1. Trimming took 1 base from V and 3 from J; bases not matched to a gene: 6. CDR3 length equals 15 residues. Germline CDR1 is SGHTA and CDR2 is FQGNSA.

There are many counts of this clonotype. The V and J genes are TRBV19 and TRBJ2-7; 8 nucleotides line up with TRBD1. The CDR3 is made up of 14 amino acids. V lost 5 bases to trimming and J lost 5 bases; unmatched junction nucleotides: 8. Germline values: CDR1 LNHDA, CDR2 SQIVND (reference sequence). Here the CDR3 DNA reads TGTGCCAGTAGTCCGTTTGGGGGACAGGACGAGCAGTACTTC. Translation: CASSPFGGQDEQYF.

Only a few counts were recorded for this clonotype. This chain links TRBV2 with TRBJ2-5; unclear D gene. Trimming shortened V by 8 bases and J by 5 bases, and 12 bases separated the two germline ends. Germline CDR1 is SNHLY and CDR2 is FYNNEI. The CDR3 runs to 12 residues. Here the CDR3 reads CASATGRETQYF. In DNA form, the CDR3 reads TGTGCCAGCGCTACTGGGCGGGAGACCCAGTACTTC.